This TCR beta chain appears in the sequencing data of a study of blood T cell repertoires in COVID-19 (TCRdb year 2020). About the study as a whole: Samples from collaborators originated in the United States, Italy and Spain and spanned both the acute and convalescent phases of COVID-19. Samples came from the ongoing ImmuneRACE study (first 160 participants) plus 1,254 subjects from 6 global collaborators. Subjects who had been exposed to COVID-19, were actively infected with it, or had recovered from it provided the deeply sampled blood TCRbeta repertoires that made up the dataset. A de-identified subject ID, COVID-19 status, age in years and sex were almost always included in the sample metadata. HLA class I and class II types, where available, came from metadata supplied by the sample provider rather than from assay-based typing. The repertoires were released in a freely available public database intended as a resource for research on the immune response to SARS-CoV-2. The prospective study material was composed of cDNA or gDNA derived from T cells, B-cell-depleted T cells, or PBMCs. What the research found in general, with its limitations: The amount of clinical and demographic metadata varied by source and participant and was provided uncurated.

The germline V gene supplies CDR1 SGHTA and CDR2 FQGNSA. The CDR3 covers 15 residues, taking in both the cysteine and the phenylalanine. Only the CDR3 region is kept as DNA, spanning 45 bases read in frame from base 1. The junction shows trimming of 3 bases on V and 5 bases on J, plus 16 bases between the germline ends. TCRbeta CDR3 regions were amplified from genomic DNA using the immunoSEQ Assay, a bias-controlled multiplex PCR. On the authors' methods: The number of nucleated cells in each sample was estimated from the amplification of reference gene primers within the assay. To quantify the absolute abundance of each unique TCRbeta CDR3 rearrangement, sequence reads were collapsed and filtered. For each sample, productive Simpson clonality was calculated as the square root of Simpson's diversity index over productive rearrangements. In its TCRdb copy, this immuneACCESS table keeps in-frame sequences only and misses some clones. Where compared with another copy, unresolved V genes explain less than half of these, and the others have no known cause. V, J and clone size were drawn from that table, and D and trimming were deduced from the DNA. In this sample the table shows some 120,000 clones, approximately 83% of which occur a single time. The ten most abundant clones make up around 20% of the sample.

Another Seattle source contributed samples from volunteer blood donors who had recovered from COVID-19. The collaborating institutions used their own protocols to collect whole blood in K2EDTA tubes. For TCRbeta analysis, collaborators shipped samples in one of three forms: frozen whole blood, isolated PBMCs, or DNA extracted from either of those sample types. With respect to this clone: Its antigen remains unidentified. Per-base qualities were not stored, and no clone one base away is much larger.

Rearrangement joined TRBV7-2 to TRBJ2-5; a confident D gene designation cannot be given. The origin of this receptor is a woman in her forties or fifties who had recovered from COVID-19. The sample was peripheral blood. The DNA sequence is as follows: TGTGCCAGCAGCTTTAATGTTTTATTTTCCGAGACCCAGTACTTC. Protein translation: CASSFNVLFSETQYF.